The sequence of this TCR beta chain was determined in a study of blood T cell repertoires in COVID-19 (dated by TCRdb to 2020 to 2021). In the study overall: Samples from collaborators originated in the United States, Italy and Spain and spanned both the acute and convalescent phases of COVID-19. The prospective study material was composed of cDNA or gDNA derived from T cells, B-cell-depleted T cells, or PBMCs. Subjects who had been exposed to COVID-19, were actively infected with it, or had recovered from it provided the deeply sampled blood TCRbeta repertoires that made up the dataset. A freely available public database, intended as a resource for researchers studying the immune response to SARS-CoV-2, is where the repertoires were released. The samples were drawn from the first 160 participants of the ongoing ImmuneRACE study and from 1,254 subjects provided by 6 global collaborators. A de-identified subject ID, COVID-19 status, age in years and sex were almost always included in the sample metadata. Where available, HLA class I and class II types were taken from metadata supplied by the sample provider and were not determined by assay-based typing. The paper's findings and limits, for the study overall: The quantity of clinical and demographic metadata differed by source and by participant and was supplied without curation.

Based on the germline V gene (reference sequence), the CDR1 and CDR2 sequences are DFQATT and SNEGSKA. From the cysteine up to the phenylalanine, the CDR3 has a length of 11 residues. Only the CDR3 portion is preserved as DNA: 33 bases, with reading frame beginning at the first base. V and J are truncated by 7 bases and 4 bases respectively, leaving an intervening sequence of 10 bases. The collaborating institutions used their own protocols to collect whole blood in K2EDTA tubes. For TCRbeta analysis, collaborators shipped samples as frozen whole blood, isolated PBMCs, or DNA extracted from either of those sample types. The immunoSEQ Assay, a bias-controlled multiplex PCR, was used to amplify TCRbeta CDR3 regions from genomic DNA. The authors processed their data as follows. The number of nucleated cells in each sample was estimated from the amplification of reference gene primers within the assay. To quantify the absolute abundance of each unique TCRbeta CDR3 rearrangement, sequence reads were collapsed and filtered. Productive Simpson clonality was computed per sample as the square root of Simpson's diversity index over productive rearrangements. The source is immuneACCESS, and TCRdb retained only in-frame sequences with V and J called. Part of the clones is not carried over; for the studies checked, unresolved V genes explain less than half of this, and the remainder is unexplained. Clone size and V and J calls were adopted from that table, with D and trimming inferred from the DNA. The table for this sample lists roughly 62,000 clones; 85% to 90% of them were counted only once. More than 6.5% of the sample goes to the ten largest clones.

As concerns this clone: Its binding antigen is unknown. One base away there is no much larger clone; base qualities are not given.

The receptor comes from a human donor with active COVID-19. The donor label of this sample is uncertain. This sequence uses TRBV20-1 and TRBJ1-2; a confident D gene designation cannot be given. Source material: peripheral blood. This receptor has the CDR3 CSGGSLYGYTF. The DNA sequence is as follows: TGCAGTGGCGGGAGTCTCTATGGCTACACCTTC.